A single count supports the clone carrying this TCR beta chain. This specimen comes from a study of blood T cell repertoires in COVID-19. The overall study: The United States, Italy and Spain provided the acute and convalescent COVID-19 samples. Sources were T cells, B-cell-depleted T cells, or PBMCs; the material itself was cDNA or gDNA.

Study processing details: Amplification of reference gene primers was used by the study to estimate nucleated cell counts. TCRdb's copy holds only in-frame clones and misses some; the assay was immunoSEQ multiplex PCR. V, J and clone size are taken as reported in that table, and D and trimming were inferred from the DNA itself. The repertoire holds approximately 130,000 clones, with 70% to 90% as singletons. V gave up 0 bases and J gave up 7 bases, with 12 bases separating them. Germline values: CDR1 SGHAT, CDR2 FQNNGV. This CDR3 is 15 amino acids long. This clonotype was obtained from a human donor in a cohort sampled during active COVID-19. The gene calls are TRBV11-2 and TRBJ2-2, with D possibly being TRBD1 (5 bases). Material for sequencing was peripheral blood. The CDR3 DNA reads as TGTGCCAGCAGCTTAGAGCTTGGAGACAGCGGGGAGCTGTTTTTT. Encoded protein: CASSLELGDSGELFF.